The 32 T cell receptor beta chains below come from one sample, sequenced in a study of T cell responses to AZD1222 COVID-19 vaccine. Using immunoSEQ multiplex PCR, the repertoire was profiled, and TCRdb retains in-frame clones only, with some absent. The table shows fewer than 200,000 clones, with 70% to 90% occurring only once. The sequencing here drew on peripheral blood, taken on day 0 of AZD1222 vaccination. These receptors all stem from an adult in good health.

This clone was seen a single time. This chain connects TRBV7-9 to TRBJ1-3; no definite D call. The CDR3 contains 10 residues. The germline V gene encodes CDR1 SEHNR and CDR2 FQNEAQ (reference sequence). This CDR3 reads CALSGNTIYF. As DNA, the CDR3 is TGTGCTCTAAGTGGAAACACCATATATTTT.

V usage is TRBV28 and J usage is TRBJ2-1; D could derive from TRBD1 or TRBD2 (6 bases each). The germline gives CDR1 MDHEN, CDR2 SYDVKM. V was clipped by 6 bases and J by 3 bases, with 21 bases between them. This CDR3 spans 17 amino acids. The CDR3 spells CASRGRGGGSNYNEQFF. The CDR3 DNA sequence: TGTGCCAGCAGGGGCCGTGGAGGGGGGAGTAACTACAATGAGCAGTTCTTC.

The V call is TRBV9, the J call TRBJ2-1; D is possibly TRBD1 (5 bases). The CDR3 extends over 14 amino acids. Deletions cut 0 bases from V and 2 bases from J, with 6 bases between. CDR1 and CDR2 (germline): SGDLS, YYNGEE. DNA for the CDR3: TGTGCCAGCAGCGTAGGGGGCACCTACAATGAGCAGTTCTTC. Its translation: CASSVGGTYNEQFF. Full variable domain (missing parts from reference TRBV9 and TRBJ2-1): DSGVTQTPKHLITATGQRVTLRCSPRSGDLSVYWYQQSLDQGLQFLIQYYNGEERAKGNILERFSAQQFPDLHSELNLSSLELGDSALYFCASSVGGTYNEQFFGPGTRLTVL.

V usage is TRBV3-1 (or the pseudogene TRBV3-2) and J usage is TRBJ2-5, with 12 nucleotides matching TRBD2. The V segment lost 2 bases and the J segment 7 bases; nucleotides outside the gene matches: 5. The CDR3 is made up of 15 amino acids. CDR1 and CDR2 from the germline V gene are LGHDT and YNNKEL (reference sequence). The CDR3 reads CASSQSSGRAGTQYF. In DNA form, the CDR3 reads TGTGCCAGCAGCCAATCTAGCGGGAGGGCCGGGACCCAGTACTTC.

The gene calls are TRBV28 and TRBJ1-6; 9 bases align to TRBD1. The CDR3 is 14 amino acids. The V segment lost 11 bases and the J segment 5 bases; nucleotides outside the gene matches: 7. The germline V gene encodes CDR1 MDHEN and CDR2 SYDVKM. CDR3 amino acids: CASTGGLHNSPLHF. CDR3 nucleotides: TGTGCCTCAACAGGGGGCCTTCATAATTCACCCCTCCACTTT.

V usage is TRBV11-2 and J usage is TRBJ1-3, with a tentative D call TRBD1 (6 bases). V dropped 4 bases and J dropped 3 bases, with 13 bases sitting between them. CDR1 is SGHAT and CDR2 is FQNNGV in the germline V gene. The CDR3 covers 15 residues. Here the CDR3 reads CASSSGGGGGNTIYF. CDR3 in DNA: TGTGCCAGCAGCTCCGGAGGGGGAGGTGGAAACACCATATATTTT.

V is TRBV3-1 (or the pseudogene TRBV3-2) and J is TRBJ2-3, with a possible D match to TRBD1 (5 bases). The CDR3 sequence is 15 residues long. CDR1 is LGHDT, CDR2 YNNKEL, per germline (reference sequence). V was clipped by 3 bases and J by 2 bases, with 12 bases between them. The DNA for the CDR3 is TGTGCCAGCAGCCAGAAGGGGTGGTACACAGATACGCAGTATTTT. Protein sequence: CASSQKGWYTDTQYF.

The chain uses TRBV6-4 and TRBJ1-5; D may be TRBD1 (5 bases). With 6 bases removed from V and 2 bases from J, the gap between germline ends came to 8 bases. This CDR3 contains 13 residues. CDR1 is MRHNA and CDR2 is SNTAGT in the germline V gene. CDR3 DNA sequence: TGTGCCAGCAGCAGGGAGCGCAATCAGCCCCAGCATTTT. Translated: CASSRERNQPQHF.

The chain couples TRBV5-6 to TRBJ1-1, with TRBD1 identical over 7 bases. The V gene end was trimmed by 4 bases and the J gene end by 5 bases; junction bases not matched to a gene: 14. The CDR3 has 16 amino acids. Germline V CDR1 and CDR2: SGHDT, YYEEEE. The CDR3 loop reads CASSLDPTGMVTEAFF. The CDR3 region has the DNA TGTGCCAGCAGCCTCGATCCGACAGGGATGGTTACTGAAGCTTTCTTT.

This clone was recorded only once. DNA for the CDR3: TGTGCCAGCAGCTCGACGGCGGGTAACACTGAAGCTTTCTTT. Its translation is CASSSTAGNTEAFF. V usage is TRBV7-6 and J usage is TRBJ1-1; D is unresolved. V was pared by 4 bases and J by 2 bases, with 11 bases between. CDR1 is SGHVS, CDR2 FNYEAQ, per germline. This CDR3 has 14 residues.

This clone was seen a few times. This chain uses TRBV19 with TRBJ1-5; D ambiguous. Deletions cut 2 bases from V and 5 bases from J, with 13 bases between. CDR1 is LNHDA and CDR2 is SQIVND in the germline V gene (reference sequence). This CDR3 comprises 15 residues. The CDR3 protein is CASSIYRRDDQPQHF. CDR3 DNA: TGTGCCAGTAGTATATATAGACGGGATGATCAGCCCCAGCATTTT.

This sequence joins TRBV14 and TRBJ2-1; D remains ambiguous. Trimming cost V 0 bases and J 11 bases, with 5 bases left between them. This CDR3 is built from 11 residues. In germline, CDR1 is SGHDN, CDR2 FVKESK. This chain's CDR3 is CASSQERKQFF. The CDR3 DNA follows: TGTGCCAGCAGCCAAGAAAGGAAGCAGTTCTTC.

V gene TRBV6-5 combines with J gene TRBJ2-3; the D is unclear. The CDR3 runs to 11 residues. V gave up 2 bases and J gave up 5 bases, with 2 bases separating them. Per germline, CDR1 MNHEY and CDR2 SVGAGI. This CDR3 is CASSYKDTQYF. In DNA form, the CDR3 reads TGTGCCAGCAGTTACAAAGATACGCAGTATTTT.

The J gene is TRBJ1-2, the V gene TRBV30; D may be TRBD1 (6 bases). With 6 bases removed from V and 3 bases from J, the gap between germline ends came to 17 bases. The length of the CDR3 is 14 residues. The germline CDR1 and CDR2 sequences are GTSNPN and SVGIG (reference sequence). CDR3 residues: CACSTGPRDYGYTF. The CDR3 DNA reads TGTGCCTGTTCTACAGGGCCTCGGGACTATGGCTACACCTTC. The variable domain in full, with the rest retrieved from reference TRBV30 and TRBJ1-2, is SQTIHQWPATLVQPVGSPLSLECTVEGTSNPNLYWYRQAAGRGLQLLFYSVGIGQISSEVPQNLSASRPQDRQFILSSKKLLLSDSGFYLCACSTGPRDYGYTFGSGTRLTVV.

V usage is TRBV13 and J usage is TRBJ1-1; weak D call: TRBD1 (5 bases). V was pared by 4 bases and J by 5 bases, with 8 bases between. Germline V gives CDR1 PRHDT, CDR2 FYEKMQ (reference sequence). This CDR3 is built from 12 residues. The CDR3 region has the DNA TGTGCCAGCAGCTGGGGGAGGACTGAAGCTTTCTTT. The encoded protein is CASSWGRTEAFF.

The rearrangement uses TRBV9 and TRBJ2-1; possible D gene TRBD2, 7 bases. This CDR3 has 16 amino acids. V was clipped by 0 bases and J by 7 bases, with 17 bases between them. Per the germline V gene, CDR1 is SGDLS and CDR2 is YYNGEE. As DNA, the CDR3 is TGTGCCAGCAGCGTAGGTGGGGGGGCTGTTTTGAATGAGCAGTTCTTC. As protein: CASSVGGGAVLNEQFF.

V gene TRBV2 combines with J gene TRBJ1-3, with D perhaps matching TRBD1 (6 bases). Germline V lookup: CDR1 SNHLY, CDR2 FYNNEI. This CDR3 is built from 14 residues. V lost 4 bases, J lost 4 bases, and 11 bases lay in between. The DNA of the CDR3 is TGTGCCAGCAGTGTGGGGGGGCTGGGAAACACCATATATTTT. Translation gives CASSVGGLGNTIYF.

The chain links TRBV6-4 to TRBJ1-2; 7 nucleotides align to TRBD1. Unmatched junction bases numbered 7, after V lost 2 bases and J lost 4 bases. The germline V gene encodes CDR1 MRHNA and CDR2 SNTAGT. The CDR3 runs 15 residues. CDR3 DNA: TGTGCCAGCAGTGACACAGTGGGACAGCCCTATGGCTACACCTTC. Its protein is CASSDTVGQPYGYTF.

V gene TRBV7-3 combines with J gene TRBJ1-1, with no clear D. Germline V gives CDR1 SGHTA, CDR2 FQGTGA. V shed 1 base and J shed 8 bases, with 11 bases lying between them. There are 13 residues in the CDR3. This chain's CDR3 is CASSLKGVGEAFF. The CDR3 DNA follows: TGTGCCAGCAGCTTAAAAGGTGTGGGAGAAGCTTTCTTT.

The DNA for the CDR3 is TGTGCCAGCAGCCAAGTGGAGGGCCTGCGGGGGGTTAAAGAGACCCAGTACTTC. Translation: CASSQVEGLRGVKETQYF. The chain links TRBV3-1 (or the pseudogene TRBV3-2) to TRBJ2-5; 8 bases are shared with TRBD2. The ends lost 1 base at V and 3 bases at J; junction bases unmatched: 13. Per the germline V gene, CDR1 is LGHDT and CDR2 is YNNKEL (reference sequence). CDR3 length: 18 residues.

The chain joins TRBV19 to TRBJ1-5, with 11 bases fitting TRBD1. Germline CDR1 and CDR2: LNHDA and SQIVND (reference sequence). With V trimmed by 6 bases and J by 1 base, 8 bases remained unmatched. The CDR3 covers 17 residues. The CDR3 sequence is CASRRTGGAVSNQPQHF. DNA of the CDR3: TGTGCCAGTAGGAGGACAGGGGGCGCGGTAAGCAATCAGCCCCAGCATTTT.

This sequence joins TRBV30 and TRBJ2-5, with D hard to call. The V gene's germline CDR1 is GTSNPN and CDR2 SVGIG (reference sequence). The CDR3 loop spans 13 amino acids. V gave up 0 bases and J gave up 7 bases, with 12 bases separating them. Here the CDR3 reads CAWSVVGLVTQYF. The CDR3, as DNA: TGTGCCTGGAGTGTGGTAGGGTTGGTGACCCAGTACTTC.

This chain uses TRBV5-4 with TRBJ2-7; TRBD2 is a possible D gene (7 bases). The CDR3 contains 14 residues. Per germline, CDR1 SGHNT and CDR2 YYREEE (reference sequence). The ends were cut back, 2 bases at V and 6 bases at J, with 15 bases in the middle. CDR3 nucleotides: TGTGCCAGCAGCTTTGCGGGGGCCGCTGGCGAGCAGTACTTC. Encoded protein: CASSFAGAAGEQYF.

This sequence joins TRBV27 and TRBJ2-5, with a tentative D call TRBD2 (6 bases). Germline V gives CDR1 MNHEY, CDR2 SMNVEV (reference sequence). The CDR3 is 15 amino acids. V lost 3 bases and J 5 bases, leaving 16 bases between the germline ends. The CDR3 nucleotides read TGTGCCAGCAGTTTTGGGACTGGAAGGTTCGAGACCCAGTACTTC. This gives the protein CASSFGTGRFETQYF.

The V and J genes are TRBV4-2 and TRBJ2-6; D gene ambiguous. The CDR3 loop spans 20 amino acids. Trimming removed 3 bases at V and 2 bases at J, with 23 bases between. Germline loops: CDR1 LGHNA, CDR2 YNFKEQ. CDR3 bases: TGTGCCAGCAGCCAGATTATAAGGACCCTCCCGGCACCTGGGGCCAACGTCCTGACTTTC. It encodes CASSQIIRTLPAPGANVLTF.

The rearrangement uses TRBV6-4 and TRBJ2-3; possibly TRBD1 for D (5 bases). In germline, CDR1 is MRHNA, CDR2 SNTAGT. Trimming pared 0 bases from V and 8 bases from J, leaving 9 bases between. This CDR3 has 13 residues. In DNA form, the CDR3 reads TGTGCCAGCAGTGACTCGGGCCAGGGTACGCAGTATTTT. It is translated as CASSDSGQGTQYF.

V is TRBV5-5 and J is TRBJ1-2; D is uncertain. V was cut by 4 bases and J by 6 bases, with 16 bases left in between. Germline V lookup: CDR1 SGHKS, CDR2 YYEKEE (reference sequence). The CDR3 is made up of 14 amino acids. The chain's CDR3 is CASSPGSGGHGYTF. CDR3 nucleotides: TGTGCCAGCAGCCCCGGTTCGGGCGGGCATGGCTACACCTTC.

This clone was detected only a few times. This chain links TRBV5-8 with TRBJ2-2, with 10 bases identical to TRBD1. V lost 7 bases, J lost 4 bases, and 4 bases stayed unmatched. The CDR3 consists of 14 residues. Per germline, CDR1 SGHTS and CDR2 YDEGEE. CDR3 residues: CASLRTGGTGELFF. CDR3 nucleotides: TGTGCCAGCCTCCGGACAGGGGGCACCGGGGAGCTGTTTTTT.

This sequence joins TRBV7-9 and TRBJ2-1; a possible D gene is TRBD2 (6 bases). The CDR3 is 16 amino acids. CDR1 is SEHNR and CDR2 is FQNEAQ in the germline V gene (reference sequence). With 0 bases removed from V and 5 bases from J, the gap between germline ends came to 14 bases. CDR3 loop: CASSLATWIADNEQFF. The CDR3 region has the DNA TGTGCCAGCAGCTTAGCGACTTGGATAGCGGACAATGAGCAGTTCTTC.

The chain employs TRBV5-1 and TRBJ2-3; D gene ambiguous. The germline CDR1 and CDR2 sequences are SGHRS and YFSETQ. V shed 0 bases and J shed 1 base, with 9 bases lying between them. This CDR3 spans 15 amino acids. The CDR3 reads CASSLEGSRTDTQYF. The CDR3 DNA sequence: TGCGCCAGCAGCTTGGAAGGCAGTCGCACAGATACGCAGTATTTT.

V is TRBV5-1 and J is TRBJ1-3; D is ambiguous. Germline V CDR1 and CDR2: SGHRS, YFSETQ. CDR3 length: 17 residues. V lost 0 bases, J lost 0 bases, and 13 bases lay in between. The CDR3 here is CASSLEVGQSSGNTIYF. The CDR3, as DNA: TGCGCCAGCAGCTTGGAGGTCGGCCAAAGCTCTGGAAACACCATATATTTT.

A single count supports this clone. This rearrangement joins TRBV5-1 to TRBJ1-1, with TRBD1 matching 8 bases. This CDR3 comprises 15 residues. Per the germline V gene, CDR1 is SGHRS and CDR2 is YFSETQ. Trimming took 5 bases from V and 2 from J; bases not matched to a gene: 8. The CDR3 here is CASRAWTGSNTEAFF. CDR3 in DNA: TGCGCCAGCAGAGCCTGGACAGGGTCTAACACTGAAGCTTTCTTT.